This T cell receptor beta chain was captured in a study of T-cell memory formation after mild COVID-19. Background on the study: Largely donor-specific TCR clusters were found. Study findings and constraints: Some responding clones appeared in pre-infection memory, suggesting cross-reactive memory joined. Clones that contracted clustered mainly in CM and EM if CD4+ and in EMRA if CD8+.

On this clonotype itself: Its matching antigen is unknown.

TCR alpha and TCR beta cDNA libraries carrying sample barcodes and UMIs came from 5'RACE with constant-segment primers. TCRdb used MiXCR to reprocess the 5' RACE reads, holding one entry per CDR3 protein. The table lists roughly 250,000 distinct CDR3 sequences, around 15% of them singletons. The sample comprised PBMCs or a T cell subset sorted from them (not recorded which). The sequence was obtained from a man aged 18 to 29 who had mild COVID-19 (a few samples of this study predate the infection). Cell type and time point are not known.

The CDR3 spells CASSQSGQAYNEQFF. The CDR3 nucleotides read TGTGCCAGCAGCCAATCCGGACAGGCCTACAATGAGCAGTTCTTC. The chain has TRBV6-5 and TRBJ2-1; 7 bases agree with TRBD1. V lost 6 bases to trimming and J lost 2 bases; unmatched junction nucleotides: 7. CDR1 MNHEY and CDR2 SVGAGI come from the germline V gene. The CDR3 contains 15 residues.